The present T cell receptor (beta chain) was sequenced within a study of vaccination and CD4 T cells after COVID-19. The CDR3 extends over 15 amino acids. Trimming at V came to 2 bases and at J to 6 bases, leaving 10 bases not matched to a gene. The V gene's germline CDR1 is DFQATT and CDR2 SNEGSKA (reference sequence). The Oncomine TCR Beta short-read assay sequenced DNA from cultured CD4+ T cells. Cultured CD4+ T cells were the source of extracted genomic DNA. TCRdb reprocessed the PCR reads with MiXCR, giving one entry per CDR3 protein. The sample shows about 16,000 distinct CDR3 sequences, around 53% of them seen only once. Comment on this clonotype: Its antigen is still unknown.

As to treatment: roughly 10-day PBMC culture with coronavirus spike peptide pools or control peptides (ViraFEST assay). Patients returned positive PCR results between March and December 2020, earlier than US Alpha, Beta and Delta variants. Sequenced here: CD4+ T cells from blood, cultured in vitro, sampled before SARS-CoV-2 vaccination. This TCR came from a human donor who had recovered from COVID-19. The genes are TRBV20-1 and TRBJ2-7; 10 bases align to TRBD1. The CDR3 region is CSARRTGGSEGEQYF. The CDR3 coding sequence is TGCAGTGCTAGAAGGACAGGGGGTTCGGAGGGCGAGCAGTACTTC.